This TCR beta chain is from a study of T cell responses to AZD1222 COVID-19 vaccine. V was cut by 10 bases and J by 5 bases, with 18 bases left in between. Germline loops: CDR1 ENHRY, CDR2 SYGVKD. CDR3 length: 13 amino acids. Assay used: immunoSEQ multiplex PCR; TCRdb lists only in-frame clones, some missing. The data show 130,000 or so clones, 92% seen once. The chain recombines TRBV10-3 with TRBJ2-7; either TRBD1 or TRBD2 may supply D (5 bases each). The receptor was isolated from an adult in good health. The sample in question was peripheral blood, obtained on day 0 of AZD1222 vaccination. CDR3 in amino acids: CATRASSGNEQYF. Here the CDR3 DNA reads TGTGCCACCAGGGCTTCCTCGGGAAACGAGCAGTACTTC.